This T cell receptor beta chain was recovered during a study of identical twins. Whole-study results and caveats: Invariant populations such as MAIT and iNKT cells could partly muddle zero-insertion analyses. Cross-sectional statistics underpinned the conclusions; the same donors were not followed.

Comments on this clonotype: What it binds is unknown.

Every sampled donor was Caucasian and healthy. A universal primer site came from template switching; cDNA carried unique molecular identifiers. TCRdb re-called the 5' RACE reads through MiXCR, storing one row per CDR3 protein. The table lists roughly 470,000 distinct CDR3 sequences, over 11% of them singletons. These sequences were also reported in another study, on yellow fever vaccine responses in identical twins.

The sequence derives from a woman in her late teens or twenties in good health. The source material was CD4+ T cells sorted from blood.

In nucleotides, the CDR3 is TGTGCCATCAGGGTCACAACGCGGGAAAAACTGTTTTTT. Its translation: CAIRVTTREKLFF. This chain links TRBV10-3 with TRBJ1-4, with D hard to call. V shed 6 bases and J shed 8 bases, with 13 bases lying between them. From germline, CDR1 is ENHRY and CDR2 SYGVKD. The CDR3 is made up of 13 amino acids.